These T cell receptor beta chains were read from a single sample in a study of blood T cells in healthy people across ages. MiXCR, run by TCRdb on the 5' RACE reads, gives a single entry per CDR3 protein. The sample contains some 640,000 distinct CDR3 sequences, roughly 50% of which appear only once. The sequenced material came from blood. All receptors derive from a woman aged 60-70 years in good health. CDR3s include the opening cysteine and the closing phenylalanine or tryptophan. D genes are given only for firm matches. Clone size is not always given. Where it is, it says once, few, many or a class for expanded clones.

V gene: TRBV12-3/TRBV12-4
clone size: NA
D gene: TRBD1
J gene: TRBJ1-5
CDR3 protein: CASSYRGGRGNQPQHF
CDR3 DNA: TGTGCCAGCAGCTACAGGGGAGGACGGGGAAATCAGCCCCAGCATTTT

V gene: TRBV5-1
clone size: NA
D gene: TRBD1
J gene: TRBJ2-7
CDR3 protein: CASSLRGQGFQNEQYF
CDR3 DNA: TGCGCCAGCAGCTTGCGGGGACAGGGGTTTCAGAACGAGCAGTACTTC

V gene: TRBV28
clone size: NA
D gene: TRBD1
J gene: TRBJ2-2
CDR3 protein: CASSVGRGYTGELFF
CDR3 DNA: TGTGCCAGCAGTGTTGGCAGGGGGTATACCGGGGAGCTGTTTTTT

V gene: TRBV6-1
clone size: few
D gene: TRBD2
J gene: TRBJ2-1
CDR3 protein: CASTLAGGPNEQFF
CDR3 DNA: TGTGCCAGCACTCTAGCGGGAGGGCCAAATGAGCAGTTCTTC

V gene: TRBV20-1
clone size: NA
D gene: NA
J gene: TRBJ2-5
CDR3 protein: CSAAGHSAVVQYF
CDR3 DNA: TGCAGTGCCGCGGGACACAGCGCCGTCGTGCAGTACTTC

V gene: TRBV4-2
clone size: few
D gene: NA
J gene: TRBJ1-4
CDR3 protein: CASSQIADSRGNEKLFF
CDR3 DNA: TGTGCCAGCAGCCAAATCGCGGACAGCCGAGGGAATGAAAAACTGTTTTTT

V gene: TRBV10-3
clone size: NA
D gene: NA
J gene: TRBJ2-3
CDR3 protein: CAISATTPSRDTQYF
CDR3 DNA: TGTGCCATCAGTGCGACTACCCCGAGTAGGGATACGCAGTATTTT

V gene: TRBV9
clone size: NA
D gene: NA
J gene: TRBJ2-3
CDR3 protein: CASSVVGGLTDTQYF
CDR3 DNA: TGTGCCAGCAGCGTAGTGGGCGGGCTCACAGATACGCAGTATTTT

V gene: TRBV20-1
clone size: NA
D gene: NA
J gene: TRBJ1-5
CDR3 protein: CSARGPGANNQPQHF
CDR3 DNA: TGCAGTGCTAGAGGCCCAGGGGCGAACAATCAGCCCCAGCATTTT

V gene: TRBV7-2
clone size: NA
D gene: NA
J gene: TRBJ2-1
CDR3 protein: CASSLEVIGTSSYNEQFF
CDR3 DNA: TGTGCCAGCAGCTTAGAGGTCATTGGCACGAGCTCCTACAATGAGCAGTTCTTC

V gene: TRBV10-3
clone size: NA
D gene: NA
J gene: TRBJ1-3
CDR3 protein: CAISESGNTIYF
CDR3 DNA: TGTGCCATCAGTGAATCTGGAAACACCATATATTTT

V gene: TRBV7-3
clone size: NA
D gene: NA
J gene: TRBJ2-1
CDR3 protein: CASSLRQSQTQFF
CDR3 DNA: TGTGCCAGCAGCCTCAGACAGTCACAGACCCAGTTCTTC

V gene: TRBV20-1
clone size: few
D gene: NA
J gene: TRBJ1-6
CDR3 protein: CSARGPSDSPLHF
CDR3 DNA: TGCAGTGCTAGAGGCCCCTCGGATTCACCCCTCCACTTT

V gene: TRBV6-2/TRBV6-3
clone size: NA
D gene: NA
J gene: TRBJ2-7
CDR3 protein: CASSPKGLYEQYF
CDR3 DNA: TGTGCCAGCAGCCCGAAAGGTCTCTACGAGCAGTACTTC

V gene: TRBV11-2
clone size: NA
D gene: TRBD2
J gene: TRBJ2-7
CDR3 protein: CASSSPTRGGVYEQYF
CDR3 DNA: TGTGCCAGCAGCTCTCCCACGAGGGGAGGGGTTTACGAGCAGTACTTC

V gene: TRBV28
clone size: NA
D gene: TRBD1
J gene: TRBJ2-5
CDR3 protein: CASRLGQGQQETQYF
CDR3 DNA: TGTGCCAGCCGTCTGGGACAGGGACAACAAGAGACCCAGTACTTC

V gene: TRBV6-1
clone size: few
D gene: NA
J gene: TRBJ2-7
CDR3 protein: CASSFGPLGEQYF
CDR3 DNA: TGTGCCAGCAGTTTCGGACCGCTGGGGGAGCAGTACTTC

V gene: TRBV7-9
clone size: NA
D gene: TRBD2
J gene: TRBJ2-4
CDR3 protein: CASSRGLGGRGIQYF
CDR3 DNA: TGTGCCAGCAGCCGCGGACTAGGCGGCCGGGGCATTCAGTACTTC

V gene: TRBV4-3
clone size: NA
D gene: NA
J gene: TRBJ1-1
CDR3 protein: CASSQDRQTLRAFF
CDR3 DNA: TGCGCCAGCAGCCAAGATAGACAGACTCTTCGGGCTTTCTTT

V gene: TRBV29-1
clone size: NA
D gene: NA
J gene: TRBJ2-3
CDR3 protein: CSVEGGPGGGTDTQYF
CDR3 DNA: TGCAGCGTTGAGGGGGGTCCCGGTGGAGGCACAGATACGCAGTATTTT

V gene: TRBV10-3
clone size: few
D gene: TRBD1
J gene: TRBJ2-7
CDR3 protein: CAISRTGAEQYF
CDR3 DNA: TGTGCCATCAGTAGGACAGGGGCCGAGCAGTACTTC

V gene: TRBV12-3/TRBV12-4
clone size: NA
D gene: TRBD2
J gene: TRBJ2-6
CDR3 protein: CASSPPGKREVSGANVLTF
CDR3 DNA: TGTGCCAGCAGTCCTCCCGGCAAGCGGGAGGTCTCTGGGGCCAACGTCCTGACTTTC

V gene: TRBV5-1
clone size: few
D gene: NA
J gene: TRBJ2-1
CDR3 protein: CASSNNRNEQFF
CDR3 DNA: TGCGCCAGCAGCAACAACAGGAATGAGCAGTTCTTC

V gene: TRBV5-1
clone size: NA
D gene: NA
J gene: TRBJ1-1
CDR3 protein: CASSSGTGATEAFF
CDR3 DNA: TGCGCCAGCAGCTCCGGAACGGGGGCCACTGAAGCTTTCTTT

V gene: TRBV7-2
clone size: NA
D gene: NA
J gene: TRBJ2-5
CDR3 protein: CASTETGLYEQYF
CDR3 DNA: TGTGCCAGCACCGAAACAGGGCTCTATGAGCAGTACTTC

V gene: TRBV7-2
clone size: few
D gene: TRBD1
J gene: TRBJ1-1
CDR3 protein: CASSPTGGLNTEAFF
CDR3 DNA: TGTGCCAGCAGCCCCACAGGGGGCCTGAACACTGAAGCTTTCTTT

V gene: TRBV20-1
clone size: NA
D gene: NA
J gene: TRBJ1-4
CDR3 protein: CSARDARGTGEKLFF
CDR3 DNA: TGCAGTGCTAGAGATGCTCGAGGCACAGGTGAAAAACTGTTTTTT

V gene: TRBV7-8
clone size: few
D gene: TRBD2
J gene: TRBJ2-5
CDR3 protein: CASSLAASGRLETQYF
CDR3 DNA: TGTGCCAGCAGCTTAGCGGCCAGCGGGAGGTTGGAGACCCAGTACTTC

V gene: TRBV7-9
clone size: NA
D gene: TRBD2
J gene: TRBJ2-7
CDR3 protein: CASGGGGSYEQYF
CDR3 DNA: TGTGCCAGTGGTGGGGGGGGTTCCTACGAGCAGTACTTC

V gene: TRBV7-4
clone size: NA
D gene: NA
J gene: TRBJ2-7
CDR3 protein: CASSLLRGPPYNEQYF
CDR3 DNA: TGTGCCAGCAGCTTATTGAGAGGGCCGCCCTACAATGAGCAGTACTTC

V gene: TRBV20-1
clone size: few
D gene: NA
J gene: TRBJ2-5
CDR3 protein: CSAQGGSAETQYF
CDR3 DNA: TGCAGTGCTCAGGGGGGGAGCGCGGAGACCCAGTACTTC

V gene: TRBV5-1
clone size: many
D gene: NA
J gene: TRBJ1-6
CDR3 protein: CASSLNSNSPLHF
CDR3 DNA: TGCGCCAGCAGCTTGAACAGTAATTCACCCCTCCACTTT

V gene: TRBV29-1
clone size: few
D gene: TRBD1
J gene: TRBJ2-3
CDR3 protein: CSADQDRDTDTQYF
CDR3 DNA: TGCAGCGCCGACCAGGACAGGGACACAGATACGCAGTATTTT

V gene: TRBV20-1
clone size: NA
D gene: NA
J gene: TRBJ2-7
CDR3 protein: CSATNNFHYYEQYF
CDR3 DNA: TGCAGTGCTACCAATAATTTCCATTACTACGAGCAGTACTTC

V gene: TRBV18
clone size: few
D gene: TRBD1
J gene: TRBJ2-3
CDR3 protein: CASSPSRTGMRATDTQYF
CDR3 DNA: TGTGCCAGCTCACCTTCGCGGACAGGGATGAGGGCCACAGATACGCAGTATTTT

V gene: TRBV3-1
clone size: NA
D gene: TRBD1
J gene: TRBJ1-1
CDR3 protein: CASSNTGTGTEAFF
CDR3 DNA: TGTGCCAGCAGCAATACCGGGACAGGCACTGAAGCTTTCTTT

V gene: TRBV12-3/TRBV12-4
clone size: NA
D gene: TRBD1
J gene: TRBJ2-7
CDR3 protein: CASSRDRLNEQYF
CDR3 DNA: TGTGCCAGCAGCCGGGACAGACTTAACGAGCAGTACTTC

V gene: TRBV4-1
clone size: few
D gene: NA
J gene: TRBJ2-3
CDR3 protein: CASSQEGGLAETQYF
CDR3 DNA: TGCGCCAGCAGCCAAGAAGGGGGGCTAGCGGAAACGCAGTATTTT

V gene: TRBV3-1
clone size: NA
D gene: TRBD1
J gene: TRBJ2-7
CDR3 protein: CASRKGTAYEQYF
CDR3 DNA: TGTGCCAGCAGAAAAGGGACAGCCTACGAGCAGTACTTC

V gene: TRBV15
clone size: NA
D gene: NA
J gene: TRBJ1-2
CDR3 protein: CAASGGLASYGYTF
CDR3 DNA: TGTGCCGCCAGCGGAGGTCTGGCCAGTTATGGCTACACCTTC

V gene: TRBV5-1
clone size: NA
D gene: NA
J gene: TRBJ2-4
CDR3 protein: CASSLGGDGQYF
CDR3 DNA: TGCGCCAGCAGCTTGGGAGGGGACGGGCAGTACTTC

V gene: TRBV7-2
clone size: NA
D gene: TRBD1
J gene: TRBJ2-7
CDR3 protein: CASSLRGGQGAEQYF
CDR3 DNA: TGTGCCAGCAGTTTAAGAGGCGGCCAGGGGGCCGAGCAGTACTTC

V gene: TRBV4-2
clone size: NA
D gene: NA
J gene: TRBJ2-3
CDR3 protein: CASSQERGSVDTQYF
CDR3 DNA: TGTGCCAGCAGCCAAGAGAGGGGTTCCGTAGATACGCAGTATTTT

V gene: TRBV29-1
clone size: few
D gene: TRBD1
J gene: TRBJ1-4
CDR3 protein: CSGRQGATNEKLFF
CDR3 DNA: TGCAGCGGTAGGCAGGGGGCAACTAATGAAAAACTGTTTTTT

V gene: TRBV7-2
clone size: many
D gene: NA
J gene: TRBJ2-5
CDR3 protein: CASSFYSIQETQYF
CDR3 DNA: TGTGCCAGCAGCTTTTATAGCATCCAAGAGACCCAGTACTTC

V gene: TRBV5-1
clone size: few
D gene: NA
J gene: TRBJ1-1
CDR3 protein: CASSIHRDRTEAFF
CDR3 DNA: TGCGCCAGCAGCATCCACAGGGATCGGACTGAAGCTTTCTTT

V gene: TRBV29-1
clone size: NA
D gene: TRBD2
J gene: TRBJ2-1
CDR3 protein: CSVGEGSGASSYNEQFF
CDR3 DNA: TGCAGCGTGGGAGAGGGTAGCGGGGCGAGCTCCTACAATGAGCAGTTCTTC

V gene: TRBV2
clone size: NA
D gene: NA
J gene: TRBJ2-1
CDR3 protein: CASSELVLPNEQFF
CDR3 DNA: TGTGCCAGCAGTGAGCTGGTCCTCCCCAATGAGCAGTTCTTC

V gene: TRBV2
clone size: NA
D gene: NA
J gene: TRBJ2-3
CDR3 protein: CASNTDTDTQYF
CDR3 DNA: TGTGCCAGCAACACAGACACAGATACGCAGTATTTT

V gene: TRBV7-2
clone size: NA
D gene: NA
J gene: TRBJ2-1
CDR3 protein: CASSLNRLPYNEQFF
CDR3 DNA: TGTGCCAGCAGCTTAAACAGGTTACCCTACAATGAGCAGTTCTTC